The 9 T cell receptor beta chains below come from one sample, sequenced in a study of blood T cell repertoires in COVID-19. Assay: immunoSEQ multiplex PCR; the TCRdb copy retains only in-frame clones and omits some. The sample includes about 35,000 clones, 85% of them seen just once. Sequencing was done on a sample of peripheral blood. Receptors were obtained from a man in his 60s with active or convalescent COVID-19.

The chain joins TRBV2 to TRBJ2-5; maybe TRBD2 (5 bases). CDR1 SNHLY and CDR2 FYNNEI come from the germline V gene. This CDR3 contains 15 residues. V lost 6 bases and J 1 base, leaving 15 bases between the germline ends. The CDR3 DNA reads as TGTGCCAGCAGACATACGGGGTCAGCCCAAGAGACCCAGTACTTC. It translates to CASRHTGSAQETQYF.

V is TRBV28 and J is TRBJ2-5; no definite D call. The CDR3 runs to 15 residues. V was trimmed by 5 bases and J by 4 bases, leaving 17 bases between them. Germline CDR1 and CDR2: MDHEN and SYDVKM. In DNA, the CDR3 is TGTGCCAGCAGTCCCCCCCACGGCAGGTCAGAGACCCAGTACTTC. This translates into CASSPPHGRSETQYF. Full variable domain (rest looked up from reference TRBV28 and TRBJ2-5): DVKVTQSSRYLVKRTGEKVFLECVQDMDHENMFWYRQDPGLGLRLIYFSYDVKMKEKGDIPEGYSVSREKKERFSLILESASTNQTSMYLCASSPPHGRSETQYFGPGTRLLVL.

This clone has only one observation. The V call is TRBV5-4, the J call TRBJ2-2; TRBD1 might be the D (6 bases). The CDR3 loop spans 15 amino acids. Looked up from germline, CDR1 is SGHNT and CDR2 is YYREEE (reference sequence). Trimming stripped 4 bases from V and 1 base from J, with 11 bases between. The CDR3 nucleotides read TGTGCCAGCAGCCCCGGACAGAAGAACACCGGGGAGCTGTTTTTT. It codes for CASSPGQKNTGELFF.

The V call is TRBV5-1, the J call TRBJ1-4, with D possibly being TRBD1 (5 bases). This CDR3 has 17 residues. V lost 5 bases, J lost 3 bases, and 20 bases lay in between. Germline CDR1 reads SGHRS; CDR2 reads YFSETQ. The DNA of the CDR3 is TGCGCCAGCAGGGCCGGACAATCTTTGAGTGCTAATGAAAAACTGTTTTTT. Translation: CASRAGQSLSANEKLFF.

In nucleotides, the CDR3 is TGTGCCAGTAGTCCTCGTAGGGGGAACACTGAAGCTTTCTTT. Its translation is CASSPRRGNTEAFF. The chain recombines TRBV19 with TRBJ1-1; D possibly corresponds to TRBD1 (5 bases). Trimming cost V 5 bases and J 1 base, with 11 bases left between them. Germline V gene lookup returns CDR1 LNHDA and CDR2 SQIVND (reference sequence). The CDR3 length is 14 residues.

Only one count was recorded for this clone. The genes are TRBV2 and TRBJ1-5; TRBD1 agrees at 7 bases. Germline V gene sequence: CDR1 SNHLY, CDR2 FYNNEI. This CDR3 region has 15 residues. The J segment lost 8 bases and the V segment lost 7 bases, leaving 14 bases of the junction unmatched. This chain's CDR3 is CASKNTGTEGEPQHF. The CDR3 DNA sequence: TGTGCCAGCAAGAATACCGGGACAGAGGGGGAGCCCCAGCATTTT.

V usage is TRBV2 and J usage is TRBJ2-1; TRBD2 matches 9 bases. CDR3 length: 14 amino acids. Germline CDR1 reads SNHLY; CDR2 reads FYNNEI. V dropped 3 bases and J dropped 9; count of bases not matched to a gene: 6. CDR3 sequence reads: CASSEWGLAVEQFF. In nucleotides, the CDR3 is TGTGCCAGCAGTGAGTGGGGACTAGCAGTTGAGCAGTTCTTC.

The count of this clone is one. The V and J genes are TRBV19 and TRBJ1-2; D is possibly TRBD1 (5 bases). Trimming took off 4 bases at V and 2 bases at J, with 8 bases between the two ends. The V gene's germline CDR1 is LNHDA and CDR2 SQIVND (reference sequence). The CDR3 extends over 13 amino acids. This CDR3 reads CASSKQGNYGYTF. The CDR3 DNA reads as TGTGCCAGTAGTAAGCAGGGAAACTATGGCTACACCTTC.

The CDR3 DNA sequence: TGCAGCGCAACAGCCTCCTCTGGAAACACCATATATTTT. Amino acids: CSATASSGNTIYF. This chain links TRBV29-1 with TRBJ1-3; D gene ambiguous. Deletions cut 7 bases from V and 0 bases from J, with 10 bases between. The CDR3 extends over 13 amino acids. CDR1 and CDR2 (germline): SQVTM, ANQGSEA.